This T cell receptor (beta chain) was profiled in a study of T-cell memory formation after mild COVID-19. The V gene end was trimmed by 4 bases and the J gene end by 4 bases; junction bases not matched to a gene: 10. The CDR3 runs 17 residues. Germline assignment: CDR1 SGHRS and CDR2 YFSETQ. Each CDR3 protein gets one entry after TCRdb re-called the 5' RACE reads with MiXCR. The sample carries 450,000 or so distinct CDR3 sequences, 20% to 30% recorded once. The TCR sequence derives from an adult woman who had mild COVID-19 (a few samples of this study predate the infection). Cell type and time point are not known. The material sequenced was PBMCs or a T cell subset sorted from them (not recorded which). V usage is TRBV5-1 and J usage is TRBJ2-2; TRBD1 matches 10 bases. CDR3 in DNA: TGCGCCAGCAGCCTAAACGACAGGGGGCACGGCACCGGGGAGCTGTTTTTT. Encoded protein: CASSLNDRGHGTGELFF.